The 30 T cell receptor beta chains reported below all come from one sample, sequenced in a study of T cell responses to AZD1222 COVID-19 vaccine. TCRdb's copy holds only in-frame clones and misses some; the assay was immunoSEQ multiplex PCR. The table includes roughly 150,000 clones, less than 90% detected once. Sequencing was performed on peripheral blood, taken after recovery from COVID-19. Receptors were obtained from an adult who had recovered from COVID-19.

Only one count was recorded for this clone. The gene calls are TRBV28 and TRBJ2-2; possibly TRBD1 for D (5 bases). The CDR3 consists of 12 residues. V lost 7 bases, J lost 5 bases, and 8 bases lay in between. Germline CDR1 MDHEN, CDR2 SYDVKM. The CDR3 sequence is CASNPGTGELFF. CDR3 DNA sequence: TGTGCCAGCAACCCAGGGACCGGGGAGCTGTTTTTT.

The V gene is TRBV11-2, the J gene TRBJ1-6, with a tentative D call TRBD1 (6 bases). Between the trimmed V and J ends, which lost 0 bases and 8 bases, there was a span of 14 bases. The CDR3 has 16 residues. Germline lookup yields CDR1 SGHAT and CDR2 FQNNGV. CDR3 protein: CASSLDWAGEYSPLHF. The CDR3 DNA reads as TGTGCCAGCAGCTTAGATTGGGCAGGGGAGTATTCACCCCTCCACTTT.

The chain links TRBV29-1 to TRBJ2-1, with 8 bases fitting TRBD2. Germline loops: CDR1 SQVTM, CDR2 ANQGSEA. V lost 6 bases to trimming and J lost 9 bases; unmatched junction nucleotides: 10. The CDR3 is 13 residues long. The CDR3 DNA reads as TGCAGCGTCGGGGGACTAGTGGGGGGTGAGCAGTTCTTC. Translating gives CSVGGLVGGEQFF.

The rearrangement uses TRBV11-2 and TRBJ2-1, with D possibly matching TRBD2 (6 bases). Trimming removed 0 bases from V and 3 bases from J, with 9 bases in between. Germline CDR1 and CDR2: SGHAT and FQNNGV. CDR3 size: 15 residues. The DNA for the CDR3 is TGTGCCAGCAGCTTAGAAGCGGGCTTCTACAATGAGCAGTTCTTC. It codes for CASSLEAGFYNEQFF.

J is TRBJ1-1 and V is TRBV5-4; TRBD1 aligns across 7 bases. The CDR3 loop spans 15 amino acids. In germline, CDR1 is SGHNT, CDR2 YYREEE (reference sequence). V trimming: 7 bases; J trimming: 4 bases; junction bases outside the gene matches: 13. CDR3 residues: CASSTRGAGGTEAFF. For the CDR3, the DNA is TGTGCCAGCTCCACAAGGGGGGCAGGGGGCACTGAAGCTTTCTTT.

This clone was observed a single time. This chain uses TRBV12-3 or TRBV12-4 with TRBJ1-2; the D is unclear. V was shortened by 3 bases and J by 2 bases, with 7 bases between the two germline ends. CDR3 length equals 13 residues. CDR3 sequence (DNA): TGTGCCAGCAGTTTTGAAGGAAACTATGGCTACACCTTC. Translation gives CASSFEGNYGYTF.

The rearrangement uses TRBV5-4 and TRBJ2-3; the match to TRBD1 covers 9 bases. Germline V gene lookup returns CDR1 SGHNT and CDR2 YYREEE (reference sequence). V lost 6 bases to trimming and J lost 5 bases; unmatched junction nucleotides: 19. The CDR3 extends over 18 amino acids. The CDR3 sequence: CASTSRPGQGNEGDTQYF. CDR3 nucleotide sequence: TGTGCCAGCACCTCACGTCCGGGACAGGGAAATGAGGGAGATACGCAGTATTTT.

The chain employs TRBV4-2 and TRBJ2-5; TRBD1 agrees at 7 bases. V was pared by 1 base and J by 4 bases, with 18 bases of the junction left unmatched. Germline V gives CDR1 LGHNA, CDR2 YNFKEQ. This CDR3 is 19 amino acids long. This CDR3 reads CASSQAVKGAGGTSETQYF. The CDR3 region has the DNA TGTGCCAGCAGCCAAGCGGTTAAGGGGGCAGGGGGTACGTCAGAGACCCAGTACTTC.

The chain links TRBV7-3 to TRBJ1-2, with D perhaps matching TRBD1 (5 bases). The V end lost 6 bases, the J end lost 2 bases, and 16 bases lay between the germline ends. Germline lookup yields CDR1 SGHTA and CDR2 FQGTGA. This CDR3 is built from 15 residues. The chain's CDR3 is CASRPGGAGNYGYTF. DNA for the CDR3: TGTGCCAGCAGGCCCGGAGGGGCGGGGAACTATGGCTACACCTTC.

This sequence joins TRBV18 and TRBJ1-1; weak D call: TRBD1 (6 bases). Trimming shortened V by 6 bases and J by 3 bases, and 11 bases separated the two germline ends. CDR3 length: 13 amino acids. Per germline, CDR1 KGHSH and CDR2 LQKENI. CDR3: CASSPTGDTEAFF. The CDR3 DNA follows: TGTGCCAGCTCCCCGACAGGCGACACTGAAGCTTTCTTT.

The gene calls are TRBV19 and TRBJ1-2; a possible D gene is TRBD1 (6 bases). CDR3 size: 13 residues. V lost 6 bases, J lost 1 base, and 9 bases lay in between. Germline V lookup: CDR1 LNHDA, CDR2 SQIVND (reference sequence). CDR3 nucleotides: TGTGCCAGTAGCCAGGACAGTAACTATGGCTACACCTTC. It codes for CASSQDSNYGYTF.

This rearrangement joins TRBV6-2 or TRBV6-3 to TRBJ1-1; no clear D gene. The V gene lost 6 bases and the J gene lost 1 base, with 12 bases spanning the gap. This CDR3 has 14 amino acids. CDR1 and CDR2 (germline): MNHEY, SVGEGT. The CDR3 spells CASSRPHQNTEAFF. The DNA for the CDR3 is TGTGCCAGCAGCCGCCCTCATCAGAACACTGAAGCTTTCTTT.

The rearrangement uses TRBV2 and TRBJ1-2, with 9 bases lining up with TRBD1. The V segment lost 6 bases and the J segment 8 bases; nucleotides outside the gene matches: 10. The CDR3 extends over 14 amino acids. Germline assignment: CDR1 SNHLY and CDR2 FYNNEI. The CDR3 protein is CASRPGQGKGGYTF. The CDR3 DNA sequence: TGTGCCAGCAGACCGGGACAGGGAAAAGGCGGCTACACCTTC.

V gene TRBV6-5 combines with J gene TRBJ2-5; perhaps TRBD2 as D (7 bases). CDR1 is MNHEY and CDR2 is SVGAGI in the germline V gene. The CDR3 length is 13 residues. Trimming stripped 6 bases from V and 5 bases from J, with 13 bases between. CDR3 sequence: CASSRGAGETQYF. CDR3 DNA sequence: TGTGCCAGCAGCCGGGGGGCCGGGGAGACCCAGTACTTC.

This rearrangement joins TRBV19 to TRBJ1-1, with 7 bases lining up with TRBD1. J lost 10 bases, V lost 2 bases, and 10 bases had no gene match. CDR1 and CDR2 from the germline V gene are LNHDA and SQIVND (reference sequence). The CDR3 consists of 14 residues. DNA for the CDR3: TGTGCCAGTAGTATACAGGGGGGGGAGTTTCGAGCTTTCTTT. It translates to CASSIQGGEFRAFF.

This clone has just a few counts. The CDR3 nucleotides read TGTGCCAGCAGTTACTCTCAGCGTGGTCAGCCCCAGCATTTT. Encoded protein: CASSYSQRGQPQHF. The V call is TRBV6-5, the J call TRBJ1-5, with D hard to call. The CDR3 has 14 amino acids. V lost 0 bases and J 6 bases, leaving 9 bases between the germline ends. Germline V gives CDR1 MNHEY, CDR2 SVGAGI.

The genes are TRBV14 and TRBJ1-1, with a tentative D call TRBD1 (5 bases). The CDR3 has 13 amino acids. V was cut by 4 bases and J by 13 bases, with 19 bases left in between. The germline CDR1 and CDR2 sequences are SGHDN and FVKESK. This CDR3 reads CASSRGGSALGFF. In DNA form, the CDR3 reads TGTGCCAGCAGCCGCGGGGGGTCCGCTTTAGGTTTCTTT.

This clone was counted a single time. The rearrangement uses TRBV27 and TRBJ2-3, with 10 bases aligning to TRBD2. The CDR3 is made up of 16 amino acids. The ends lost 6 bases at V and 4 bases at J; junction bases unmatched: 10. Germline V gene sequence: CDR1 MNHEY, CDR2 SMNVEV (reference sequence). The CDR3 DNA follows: TGTGCCAGCAGGGGAGAGCGGGGGGGCAATTCAGATACGCAGTATTTT. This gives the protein CASRGERGGNSDTQYF.

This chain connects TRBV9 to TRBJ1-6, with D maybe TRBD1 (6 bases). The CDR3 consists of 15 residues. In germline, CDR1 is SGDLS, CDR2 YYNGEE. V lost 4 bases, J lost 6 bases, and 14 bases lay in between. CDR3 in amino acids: CASSPSDRSNSPLHF. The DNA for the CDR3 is TGTGCCAGCAGCCCCAGTGACAGGTCTAATTCACCCCTCCACTTT.

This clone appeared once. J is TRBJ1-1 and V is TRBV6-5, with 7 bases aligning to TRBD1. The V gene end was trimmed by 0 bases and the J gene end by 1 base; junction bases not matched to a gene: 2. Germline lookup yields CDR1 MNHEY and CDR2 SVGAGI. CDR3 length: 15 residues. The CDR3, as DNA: TGTGCCAGCAGTTACTCCTCAGGGGGGAACACTGAAGCTTTCTTT. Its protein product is CASSYSSGGNTEAFF.

Written as DNA, the CDR3 is TGCGCCAGCAGCTTGGTAACGGGGGGGCCAAGGGATACGCAGTATTTT. This codes for CASSLVTGGPRDTQYF. This sequence joins TRBV5-1 and TRBJ2-3; 8 bases are a match to TRBD2. The J segment lost 6 bases and the V segment lost 0 bases, leaving 9 bases of the junction unmatched. The CDR3 is made up of 16 amino acids. Germline V gives CDR1 SGHRS, CDR2 YFSETQ. The variable domain in full, completed from reference TRBV5-1 and TRBJ2-3, reads KAGVTQTPRYLIKTRGQQVTLSCSPISGHRSVSWYQQTPGQGLQFLFEYFSETQRNKGNFPGRFSGRQFSNSRSEMNVSTLELGDSALYLCASSLVTGGPRDTQYFGPGTRLTVL.

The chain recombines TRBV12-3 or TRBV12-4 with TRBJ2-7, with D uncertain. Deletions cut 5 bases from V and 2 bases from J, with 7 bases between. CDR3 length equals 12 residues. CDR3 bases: TGTGCCAGCAGTCTGACCCCCTACGAGCAGTACTTC. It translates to CASSLTPYEQYF.

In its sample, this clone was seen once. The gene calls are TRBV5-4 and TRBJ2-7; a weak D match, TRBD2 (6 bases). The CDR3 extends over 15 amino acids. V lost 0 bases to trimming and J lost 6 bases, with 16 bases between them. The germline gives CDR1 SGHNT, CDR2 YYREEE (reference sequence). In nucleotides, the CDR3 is TGTGCCAGCAGCTTGGATGGCATCAAGGGAGGCGAGCAGTACTTC. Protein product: CASSLDGIKGGEQYF.

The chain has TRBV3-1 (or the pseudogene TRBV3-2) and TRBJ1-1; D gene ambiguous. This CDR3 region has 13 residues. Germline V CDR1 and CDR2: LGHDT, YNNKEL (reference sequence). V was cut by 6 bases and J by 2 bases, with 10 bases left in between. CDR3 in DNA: TGTGCCAGCAGATCAACAGCAAACACTGAAGCTTTCTTT. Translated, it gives CASRSTANTEAFF.

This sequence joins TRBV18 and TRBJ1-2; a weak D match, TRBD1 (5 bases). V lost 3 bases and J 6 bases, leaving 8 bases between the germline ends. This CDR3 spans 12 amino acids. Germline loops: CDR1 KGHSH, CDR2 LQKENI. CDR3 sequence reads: CASSPDRNGYTF. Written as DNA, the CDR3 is TGTGCCAGCTCACCCGACAGAAATGGCTACACCTTC.

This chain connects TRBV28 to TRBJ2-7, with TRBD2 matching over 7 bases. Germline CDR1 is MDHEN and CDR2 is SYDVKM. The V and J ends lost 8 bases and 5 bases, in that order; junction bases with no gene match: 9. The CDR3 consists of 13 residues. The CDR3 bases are TGTGCCAGCCGGGAGGCGGGAGACGACGAGCAGTACTTC. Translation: CASREAGDDEQYF.

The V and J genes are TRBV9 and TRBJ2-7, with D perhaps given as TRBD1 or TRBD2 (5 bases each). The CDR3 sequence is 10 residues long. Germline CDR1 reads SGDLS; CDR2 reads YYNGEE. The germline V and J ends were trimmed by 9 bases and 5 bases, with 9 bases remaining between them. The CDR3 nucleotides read TGTGCCAAAGGGGACCACGAGCAGTACTTC. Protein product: CAKGDHEQYF.

The CDR3 DNA sequence: TGTGCCAGCAGCCCGTCTGAGAGAGAGACCGGGGAGCTGTTTTTT. This gives the protein CASSPSERETGELFF. This sequence joins TRBV7-9 and TRBJ2-2; no definite D call. The V and J ends lost 5 bases and 5 bases respectively, with 15 bases between them. This CDR3 has 15 amino acids. CDR1 is SEHNR, CDR2 FQNEAQ, per germline (reference sequence).

The CDR3 reads CASSLSGTGRFTEAFF. As DNA, the CDR3 is TGTGCCAGCAGCCTCTCCGGGACAGGGCGATTCACTGAAGCTTTCTTT. V usage is TRBV11-3 and J usage is TRBJ1-1, with 9 nucleotides matching TRBD1. CDR1 and CDR2 (germline): SGHNT, YENEEA. With 5 bases clipped from V and 4 bases from J, the junction kept 11 bases outside the gene matches. There are 16 residues in the CDR3.

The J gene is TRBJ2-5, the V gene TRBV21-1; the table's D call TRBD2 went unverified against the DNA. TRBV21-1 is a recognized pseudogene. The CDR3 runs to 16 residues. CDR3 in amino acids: CASSKTEWASSPCQYF. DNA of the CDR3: TGTGCCAGCAGCAAAACAGAATGGGCTAGCTCCCCGTGTCAGTACTTC.